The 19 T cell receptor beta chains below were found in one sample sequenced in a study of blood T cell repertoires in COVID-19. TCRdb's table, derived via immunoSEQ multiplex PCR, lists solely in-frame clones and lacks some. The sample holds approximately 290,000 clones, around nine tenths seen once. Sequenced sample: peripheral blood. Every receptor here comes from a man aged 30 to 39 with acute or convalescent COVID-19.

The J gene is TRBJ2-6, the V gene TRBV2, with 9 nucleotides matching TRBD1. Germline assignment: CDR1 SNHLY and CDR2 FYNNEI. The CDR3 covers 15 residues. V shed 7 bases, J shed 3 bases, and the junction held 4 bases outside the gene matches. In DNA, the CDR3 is TGTGCCAGCAAACAGGGGGCGGGTGGGGCCAACGTCCTGACTTTC. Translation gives CASKQGAGGANVLTF.

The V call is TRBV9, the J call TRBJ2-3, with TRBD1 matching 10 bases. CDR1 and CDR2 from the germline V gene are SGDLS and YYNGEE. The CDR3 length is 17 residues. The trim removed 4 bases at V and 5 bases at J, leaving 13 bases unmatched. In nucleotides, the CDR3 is TGTGCCAGCAGCCTCTTCGGGGGGGACAGGGGAATAGATACGCAGTATTTT. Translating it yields CASSLFGGDRGIDTQYF.

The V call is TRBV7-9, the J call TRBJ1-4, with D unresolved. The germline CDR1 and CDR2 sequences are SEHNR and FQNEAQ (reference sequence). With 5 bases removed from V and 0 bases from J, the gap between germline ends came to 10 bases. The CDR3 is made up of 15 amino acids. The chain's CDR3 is CASSRPRATNEKLFF. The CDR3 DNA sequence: TGTGCCAGCAGCCGCCCGCGCGCAACTAATGAAAAACTGTTTTTT.

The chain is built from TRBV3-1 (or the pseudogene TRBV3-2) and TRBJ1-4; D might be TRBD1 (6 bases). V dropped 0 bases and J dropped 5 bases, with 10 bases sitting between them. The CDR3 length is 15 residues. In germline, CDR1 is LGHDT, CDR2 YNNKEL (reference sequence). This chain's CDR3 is CASSQEYRENEKLFF. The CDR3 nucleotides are TGTGCCAGCAGCCAAGAGTACAGGGAGAATGAAAAACTGTTTTTT.

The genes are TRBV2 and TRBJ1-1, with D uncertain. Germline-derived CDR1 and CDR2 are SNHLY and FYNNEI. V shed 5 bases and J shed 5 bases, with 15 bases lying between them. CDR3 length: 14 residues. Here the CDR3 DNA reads TGTGCCAGCAGTTCGTTAAGGGCGGGTACTGAAGCTTTCTTT. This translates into CASSSLRAGTEAFF.

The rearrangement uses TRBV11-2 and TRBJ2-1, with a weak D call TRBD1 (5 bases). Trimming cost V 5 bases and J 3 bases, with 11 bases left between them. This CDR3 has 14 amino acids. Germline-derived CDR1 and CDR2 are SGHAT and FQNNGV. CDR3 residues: CASSESQGYNEQFF. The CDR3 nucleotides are TGTGCCAGCAGCGAATCCCAGGGCTACAATGAGCAGTTCTTC.

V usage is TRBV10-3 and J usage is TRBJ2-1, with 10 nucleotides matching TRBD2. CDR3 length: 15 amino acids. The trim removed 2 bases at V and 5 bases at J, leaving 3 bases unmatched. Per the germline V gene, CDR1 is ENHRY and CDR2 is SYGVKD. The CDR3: CAISEGTSVHNEQFF. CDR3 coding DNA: TGTGCCATCAGTGAGGGGACTAGCGTCCACAATGAGCAGTTCTTC.

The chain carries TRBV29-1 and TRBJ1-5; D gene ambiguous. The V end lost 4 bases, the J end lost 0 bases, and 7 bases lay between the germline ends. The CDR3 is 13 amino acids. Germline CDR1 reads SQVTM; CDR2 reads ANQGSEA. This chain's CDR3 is CSVVLSSNQPQHF. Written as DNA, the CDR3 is TGCAGCGTTGTATTGTCTAGCAATCAGCCCCAGCATTTT.

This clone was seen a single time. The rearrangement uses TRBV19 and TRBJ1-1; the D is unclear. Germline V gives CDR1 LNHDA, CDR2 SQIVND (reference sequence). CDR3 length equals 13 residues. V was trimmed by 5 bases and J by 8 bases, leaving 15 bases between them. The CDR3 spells CASSPILLLEAFF. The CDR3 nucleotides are TGTGCCAGTAGTCCGATATTACTGTTGGAAGCTTTCTTT.

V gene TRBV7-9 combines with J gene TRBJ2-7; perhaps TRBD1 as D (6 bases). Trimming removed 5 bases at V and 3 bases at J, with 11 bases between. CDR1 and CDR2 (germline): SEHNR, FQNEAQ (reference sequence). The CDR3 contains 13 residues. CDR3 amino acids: CASSLSTGYEQYF. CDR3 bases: TGTGCCAGCAGCCTTTCGACAGGCTACGAGCAGTACTTC.

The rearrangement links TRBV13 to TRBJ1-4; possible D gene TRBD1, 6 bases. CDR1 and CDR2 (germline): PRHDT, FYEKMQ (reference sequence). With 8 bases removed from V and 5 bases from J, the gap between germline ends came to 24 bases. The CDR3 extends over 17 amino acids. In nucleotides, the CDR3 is TGTGCCAGCGGCCTTAGGTCGGGCCGGGGGGGCAATGAAAAACTGTTTTTT. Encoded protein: CASGLRSGRGGNEKLFF.

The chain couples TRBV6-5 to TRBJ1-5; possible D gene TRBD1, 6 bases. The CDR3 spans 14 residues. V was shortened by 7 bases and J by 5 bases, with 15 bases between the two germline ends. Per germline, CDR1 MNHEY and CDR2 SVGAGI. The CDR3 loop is CASMKGGPDQPQHF. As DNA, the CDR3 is TGTGCCAGCATGAAGGGGGGGCCAGATCAGCCCCAGCATTTT.

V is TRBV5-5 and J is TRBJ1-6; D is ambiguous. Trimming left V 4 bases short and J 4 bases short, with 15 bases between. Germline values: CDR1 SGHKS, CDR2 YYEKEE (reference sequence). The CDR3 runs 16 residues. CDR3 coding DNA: TGTGCCAGCAGCCACCGTCAGGATTCTTATAATTCACCCCTCCACTTT. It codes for CASSHRQDSYNSPLHF.

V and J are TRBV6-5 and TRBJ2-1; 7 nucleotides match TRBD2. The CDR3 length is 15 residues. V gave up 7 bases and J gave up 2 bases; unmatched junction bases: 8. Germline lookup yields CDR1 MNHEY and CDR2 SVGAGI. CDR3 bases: TGTGCCAGCACCTTGCTAGCGGAGACCTACAATGAGCAGTTCTTC. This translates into CASTLLAETYNEQFF.

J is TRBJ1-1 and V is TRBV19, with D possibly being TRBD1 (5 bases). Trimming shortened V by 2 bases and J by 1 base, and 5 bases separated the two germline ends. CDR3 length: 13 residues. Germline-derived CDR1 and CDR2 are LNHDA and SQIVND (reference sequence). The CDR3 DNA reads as TGTGCCAGTAGTATACAGGGGAACACTGAAGCTTTCTTT. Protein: CASSIQGNTEAFF.

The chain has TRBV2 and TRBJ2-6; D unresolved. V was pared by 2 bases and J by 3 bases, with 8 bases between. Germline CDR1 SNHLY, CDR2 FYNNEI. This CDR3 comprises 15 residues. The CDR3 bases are TGTGCCAGCAGTGAACAGGATTTTGGGGCCAACGTCCTGACTTTC. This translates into CASSEQDFGANVLTF.

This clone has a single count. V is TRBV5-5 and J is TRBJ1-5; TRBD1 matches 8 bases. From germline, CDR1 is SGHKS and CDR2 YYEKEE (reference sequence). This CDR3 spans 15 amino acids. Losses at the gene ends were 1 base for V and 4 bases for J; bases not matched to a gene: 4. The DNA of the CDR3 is TGTGCCAGCAGCTTGCTCCGACAGGGGAATCAGCCCCAGCATTTT. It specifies CASSLLRQGNQPQHF.

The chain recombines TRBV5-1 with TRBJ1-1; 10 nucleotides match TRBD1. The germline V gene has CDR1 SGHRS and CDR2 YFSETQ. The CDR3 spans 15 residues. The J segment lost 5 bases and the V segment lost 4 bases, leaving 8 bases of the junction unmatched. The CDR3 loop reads CASSPLDRGGTEAFF. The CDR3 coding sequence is TGCGCCAGCAGCCCGCTGGACAGGGGGGGTACTGAAGCTTTCTTT.

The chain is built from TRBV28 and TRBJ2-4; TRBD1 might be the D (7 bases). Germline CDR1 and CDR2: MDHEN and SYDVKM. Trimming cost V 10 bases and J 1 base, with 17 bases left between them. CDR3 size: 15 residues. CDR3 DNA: TGTGCCACAGGGGGGTTCCCGAGGGCCAAAAACATTCAGTACTTC. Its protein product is CATGGFPRAKNIQYF.